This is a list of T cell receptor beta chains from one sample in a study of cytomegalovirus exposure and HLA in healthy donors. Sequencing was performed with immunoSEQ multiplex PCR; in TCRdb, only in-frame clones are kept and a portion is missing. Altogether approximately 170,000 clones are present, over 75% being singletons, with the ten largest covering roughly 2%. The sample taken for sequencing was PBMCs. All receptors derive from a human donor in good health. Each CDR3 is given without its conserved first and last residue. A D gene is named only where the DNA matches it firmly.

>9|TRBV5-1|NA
ASSLLETQY
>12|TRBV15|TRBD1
ATSRPQGAYEQY
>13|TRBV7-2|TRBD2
ASSPGGAPRETQY
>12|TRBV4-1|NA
ASSQVTSSNEQF
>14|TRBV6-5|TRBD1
ASSYPSTGGFYGYT
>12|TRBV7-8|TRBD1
ASSLRDSDNEQF
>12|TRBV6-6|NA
ASSYEQGSNGYT
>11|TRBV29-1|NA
SVRAGPNTEAF
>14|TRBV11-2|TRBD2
ASSLRGTRNTGELF
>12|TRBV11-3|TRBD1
ASSSGTVNTEAF
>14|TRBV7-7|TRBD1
ASSPYQTGGGSGYT
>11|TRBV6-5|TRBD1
ASNGQGDQPQH
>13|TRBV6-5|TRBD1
ASSSTGAANYGYT
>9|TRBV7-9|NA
ASSLGQGPT
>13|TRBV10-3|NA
AIGQGIGSNQPQH
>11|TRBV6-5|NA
ASSYRGKETQY
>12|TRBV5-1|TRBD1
ASSLTGGGYEQY
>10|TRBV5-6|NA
ASSLSNLGQY
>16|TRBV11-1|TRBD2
ASSPLRAGGNSYNEQF
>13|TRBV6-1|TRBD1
ASRRAGQGFYEQY
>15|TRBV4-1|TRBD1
ASSQPPGQGPYNEQF
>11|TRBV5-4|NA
ASSPDITYEQY
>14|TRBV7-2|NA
ASSLALGSNDSPLH
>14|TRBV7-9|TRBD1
ASSSEQGGNQETQY
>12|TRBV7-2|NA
ASSRGNLYNEQF
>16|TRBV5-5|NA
ASSFNPMSGGSNQPQH
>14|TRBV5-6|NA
ASSLGTRSSGNTIY
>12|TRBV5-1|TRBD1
ASSTGQGGHEQY
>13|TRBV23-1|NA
ASSQSPGSCYGYT
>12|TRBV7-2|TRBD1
ASSIRDRVGEQY
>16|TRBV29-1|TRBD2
SVEVSSGGPLGSNEQF